The rows below give T cell receptor beta chains drawn from one sample of a study of blood T cell repertoires in COVID-19. This table comes from immunoSEQ multiplex PCR, and its TCRdb copy is limited to in-frame clones, with some not included. The profile covers a few hundred thousand clones, with approximately 90% appearing a single time and approximately 10% taken by the ten largest. The source material was PBMCs or T cells enriched from blood (not recorded which). The receptor set was obtained from a woman aged 45-65 years who had recovered from COVID-19. CDR3s include the opening cysteine and the closing phenylalanine or tryptophan. The D gene is left open where the match is weak. Size is stated for part of the rows, as once, few or many counts, or as a class when the clone is expanded.

TRBJ1-3	-	15	TRBD1	TRBV6-5	CASSRDRDSGNTIYF	TGTGCCAGCAGTCGCGACAGGGACTCTGGAAACACCATATATTTT
TRBJ1-5	-	14	-	TRBV20-1	CSASRQDSNQPQHF	TGCAGTGCTAGTAGACAGGATAGCAATCAGCCCCAGCATTTT
TRBJ2-5	-	15	TRBD2	TRBV5-1	CATNLAGGQQETQYF	TGCGCCACCAACCTAGCGGGGGGACAACAAGAGACCCAGTACTTC
TRBJ1-1	-	15	-	TRBV19	CASSMAQYVIDLRVF	TGTGCCAGTAGTATGGCCCAGTATGTCATTGATTTGCGGGTCTTT
TRBJ1-2	-	14	-	TRBV28	CASSPSRQMDGYTF	TGTGCCAGCAGTCCGTCGAGACAGATGGATGGCTACACCTTC
TRBJ1-2	-	16	-	TRBV2	CASIFDRPQPHYGYTF	TGTGCCAGCATATTCGACAGACCTCAACCCCACTATGGCTACACCTTC
TRBJ2-7	-	16	-	TRBV28	CASSFALSLGDYEQYF	TGTGCCAGCAGTTTTGCCCTTTCGTTAGGGGACTACGAGCAGTACTTC
TRBJ1-2	-	11	-	TRBV30	CACLGGDGYTF	TGTGCCTGCCTCGGAGGGGATGGCTACACCTTC
TRBJ2-1	-	14	TRBD2	TRBV29-1	CSVERSGRDNEQFF	TGCAGCGTTGAACGTAGCGGGAGAGACAATGAGCAGTTCTTC
TRBJ1-4	-	12	-	TRBV7-2	CASSLGPEKLFF	TGTGCCAGCAGCCTAGGGCCTGAAAAACTGTTTTTT
TRBJ1-1	-	13	-	TRBV3-1/TRBV3-2	CASSRENLMRAFF	TGTGCCAGCAGCCGAGAGAACCTTATGAGAGCTTTCTTT
TRBJ2-5	-	16	-	TRBV4-2	CASSQDRGGTQETQYF	TGTGCCAGCAGCCAAGATAGGGGGGGGACCCAGGAGACCCAGTACTTC
TRBJ2-6	-	14	-	TRBV2	CASTQGNWANVLTF	TGTGCCAGCACACAGGGAAACTGGGCCAACGTCCTGACTTTC
TRBJ2-7	-	14	TRBD1	TRBV28	CASSRTGVFYEQYF	TGTGCCAGCAGTCGGACAGGGGTCTTCTACGAGCAGTACTTC
TRBJ2-5	-	15	TRBD2	TRBV27	CASFPRAGGLETQYF	TGTGCCAGTTTCCCGAGAGCGGGGGGTTTGGAGACCCAGTACTTC
TRBJ1-1	-	12	-	TRBV7-9	CASSPQSTEAFF	TGTGCCAGCAGCCCACAGAGCACTGAAGCTTTCTTT
TRBJ2-5	-	15	TRBD1	TRBV29-1	CSVESTGTGKETQYF	TGCAGCGTTGAATCGACGGGGACAGGGAAAGAGACCCAGTACTTC
TRBJ1-5	-	15	TRBD1	TRBV27	CASSERQGVGQPQHF	TGTGCCAGCAGTGAACGACAGGGGGTTGGGCAGCCCCAGCATTTT
TRBJ1-5	-	14	-	TRBV15	CATSRDFALQPQHF	TGTGCCACCAGCAGAGATTTTGCCCTACAGCCCCAGCATTTT
TRBJ1-6	-	15	-	TRBV6-5	CASSSQGNYNSPLHF	TGTGCCAGCAGCTCACAGGGAAACTATAATTCACCCCTCCACTTT
TRBJ1-2	few	13	-	TRBV12-3/TRBV12-4	CASRMTVNYGYTF	TGTGCCAGCAGGATGACAGTTAACTATGGCTACACCTTC
TRBJ1-5	few	19	TRBD1	TRBV7-9	CASSRWTGGSWNSNQPQHF	TGTGCCAGCAGCCGTTGGACAGGGGGCTCCTGGAATAGCAATCAGCCCCAGCATTTT
TRBJ2-7	-	17	TRBD2	TRBV7-2	CASSLRGREGSSYEQYF	TGTGCCAGCAGCTTACGAGGCAGGGAGGGAAGCTCCTACGAGCAGTACTTC
TRBJ2-2	-	16	-	TRBV4-2	CASSQVRGLGTGELFF	TGTGCCAGCAGCCAAGTTAGGGGTCTGGGCACCGGGGAGCTGTTTTTT
TRBJ2-7	-	15	-	TRBV19	CASSMFQGFPYEQYF	TGTGCCAGTAGTATGTTTCAGGGGTTTCCCTACGAGCAGTACTTC
TRBJ2-7	few	15	TRBD2	TRBV5-4	CASSSTAGGFHEQYF	TGTGCCAGCAGCTCAACAGCGGGGGGGTTTCACGAGCAGTACTTC
TRBJ1-1	-	13	TRBD1	TRBV6-5	CASRDSQNTEAFF	TGTGCCAGCCGGGACAGCCAGAACACTGAAGCTTTCTTT
TRBJ2-7	-	11	-	TRBV11-2	CASSTTGEQYF	TGTGCCAGCAGCACTACAGGCGAGCAGTACTTC
TRBJ2-1	-	16	TRBD1	TRBV24-1	CATQQVGQGAYNEQFF	TGTGCCACCCAGCAGGTCGGACAGGGGGCGTACAATGAGCAGTTCTTC
TRBJ2-6	-	15	-	TRBV19	CASRTGRSGANVLTF	TGTGCCAGCCGCACGGGGAGATCTGGGGCCAACGTCCTGACTTTC
TRBJ2-1	-	12	-	TRBV12-5	CASGSGLWEQFF	TGTGCTAGTGGTTCAGGGTTATGGGAGCAGTTCTTC
TRBJ2-2	few	14	-	TRBV5-1	CASSFRESSGELFF	TGCGCCAGCAGCTTCCGCGAGAGTTCCGGGGAGCTGTTTTTT
TRBJ1-5	-	14	-	TRBV27	CASSRYRVGQPQHF	TGTGCCAGCAGTAGATACAGGGTAGGCCAGCCCCAGCATTTT
TRBJ2-3	-	14	-	TRBV18	CASSPWTSTDTQYF	TGTGCCAGCTCACCGTGGACAAGCACAGATACGCAGTATTTT
TRBJ1-1	-	11	TRBD1	TRBV20-1	CSAKGQVEAFF	TGCAGTGCTAAAGGACAGGTTGAAGCTTTCTTT
TRBJ2-3	-	15	TRBD2	TRBV5-6	CASSYLAGLTDTQYF	TGTGCCAGCAGCTACCTAGCGGGGCTCACAGATACGCAGTATTTT
TRBJ2-4	-	16	TRBD2	TRBV9	CASSVVPSGGANIQYF	TGTGCCAGCAGCGTAGTCCCTAGCGGGGGGGCCAACATTCAGTACTTC
TRBJ2-7	few	13	-	TRBV6-5	CASIDSPLGEQYF	TGTGCCAGCATAGACAGTCCCTTGGGCGAGCAGTACTTC
TRBJ2-1	-	13	TRBD1	TRBV19	CASTRTGYNEQFF	TGTGCCAGTACCAGGACAGGCTACAATGAGCAGTTCTTC